Below are 24 T cell receptor beta chains sequenced from a single sample in a study of metastatic and nonmetastatic thyroid tumors. TCRdb used MiXCR to call clones anew from the PCR reads. The sample yields fewer than 40,000 clones, roughly a third seen once. The entire patient cohort was treatment-naive prior to thyroid surgery. The sequenced sample was tumor tissue. Receptor source: a female donor with papillary thyroid cancer or a benign thyroid nodule (not recorded which). Some clones in this sample may be carry-over from other donors' samples.

The chain combines TRBV19 with TRBJ1-2; TRBD1 matches at 9 bases. The ends lost 3 bases at V and 4 bases at J; junction bases unmatched: 6. CDR3 length equals 15 residues. Germline loops: CDR1 LNHDA, CDR2 SQIVND (reference sequence). The CDR3 DNA follows: TGTGCCAGTAGTATTCCCGGACAGGGGATCTATGGCTACACCTTC. This encodes CASSIPGQGIYGYTF.

This clone was picked up many times. A much larger clone sits a single nucleotide away, making a read error possible. The chain employs TRBV7-3 and TRBJ2-5, with 8 bases aligning to TRBD2. Germline assignment: CDR1 SGHTA and CDR2 FQGTGA. This CDR3 has 15 residues. V shed 5 bases, J shed 4 bases, and the junction held 9 bases outside the gene matches. This chain's CDR3 is CASSPTGGGGETQYF. Written as DNA, the CDR3 is TGTGCCAGCAGCCCGACGGGGGGGGGCGGAGAGACCCAGTACTTC.

This clone turned up a few times. The V and J genes are TRBV10-1 and TRBJ2-2; the D gene could be TRBD1 or TRBD2 (6 bases each). The CDR3 sequence is 15 residues long. CDR1 and CDR2 (germline): WNHNN, SYGVQD (reference sequence). The V end was cut by 5 bases, the J end by 5 bases, with 15 bases between. CDR3: CASSKGGEGTGELFF. The CDR3 nucleotides are TGCGCCAGCAGTAAGGGGGGAGAAGGAACCGGGGAGCTGTTTTTT.

This clone was counted a few times. The chain joins TRBV6-2 or TRBV6-3 to TRBJ2-7, with 9 bases identical to TRBD2. CDR3 length: 14 residues. J was trimmed by 6 bases and V by 2 bases; bases with no gene match: 5. Per the germline V gene, CDR1 is MNHEY and CDR2 is SVGEGT. CDR3 bases: TGTGCCAGCAGTTACCTTGGGACTAGCAGCGAGCAGTACTTC. Its translation is CASSYLGTSSEQYF.

The count of this clone is one. The gene calls are TRBV2 and TRBJ2-1; 9 bases are a match to TRBD2. CDR3 length: 18 residues. V gave up 4 bases and J gave up 0 bases; unmatched junction bases: 10. Germline CDR1 and CDR2: SNHLY and FYNNEI. The CDR3 DNA is TGTGCCAGCAGTGCCAACCCTGAGCGGGGGGACTCCTACAATGAGCAGTTCTTC. Translated, it gives CASSANPERGDSYNEQFF.

This clone occurred a few times. V gene TRBV6-2 or TRBV6-3 combines with J gene TRBJ2-1, with 10 bases aligning to TRBD2. The germline CDR1 and CDR2 sequences are MNHEY and SVGEGT. This CDR3 has 15 amino acids. Trimming took 6 bases from V and 7 from J; bases not matched to a gene: 9. Written as DNA, the CDR3 is TGTGCCAGCAGGGAAAGCGGGAGGGCAAGAAATGAGCAGTTCTTC. This codes for CASRESGRARNEQFF.

This chain's CDR3 is CATSDGTGFNSPLHF. Written as DNA, the CDR3 is TGTGCCACCAGTGACGGGACAGGGTTTAATTCACCCCTCCACTTT. This rearrangement joins TRBV24-1 to TRBJ1-6; 9 positions agree with TRBD1. With V trimmed by 4 bases and J by 6 bases, 3 bases remained unmatched. The length of the CDR3 is 15 residues. Germline-derived CDR1 and CDR2 are KGHDR and SFDVKD.

The chain joins TRBV20-1 to TRBJ2-1; 8 bases line up with TRBD2. The ends lost 4 bases at V and 6 bases at J; junction bases unmatched: 11. From germline, CDR1 is DFQATT and CDR2 SNEGSKA (reference sequence). CDR3 size: 15 residues. The CDR3 bases are TGCAGTGCTACCGGGACGTCGGGAGGGGGCAATGAGCAGTTCTTC. The encoded protein is CSATGTSGGGNEQFF.

This rearrangement joins TRBV5-1 to TRBJ2-3; 9 bases agree with TRBD1. The germline gives CDR1 SGHRS, CDR2 YFSETQ. The CDR3 contains 15 residues. The J segment lost 3 bases and the V segment lost 5 bases, leaving 7 bases of the junction unmatched. CDR3 residues: CASSYWDRETDTQYF. CDR3 coding DNA: TGCGCCAGCAGTTACTGGGACAGGGAAACAGATACGCAGTATTTT.

V gene TRBV28 combines with J gene TRBJ1-2, with TRBD1 matching over 9 bases. From germline, CDR1 is MDHEN and CDR2 SYDVKM. V shed 5 bases and J 6 bases; nucleotides not matched to a gene: 13. This CDR3 is 16 amino acids long. The CDR3 reads CASSPNRGRASDGYTF. In DNA, the CDR3 is TGTGCCAGCAGTCCTAACAGGGGGCGGGCATCTGATGGCTACACCTTC.

This clone was detected only a few times. The chain carries TRBV6-4 and TRBJ2-3; unclear D gene. The CDR3 contains 13 residues. The V gene lost 4 bases and the J gene lost 6 bases, with 11 bases spanning the gap. Germline V CDR1 and CDR2: MRHNA, SNTAGT. The DNA of the CDR3 is TGTGCCAGCAGTGGGAGAGAGGAGGATACGCAGTATTTT. This gives the protein CASSGREEDTQYF.

V gene TRBV20-1 combines with J gene TRBJ2-7; TRBD2 agrees at 9 bases. From germline, CDR1 is DFQATT and CDR2 SNEGSKA (reference sequence). The V segment lost 7 bases and the J segment 3 bases; nucleotides outside the gene matches: 7. The CDR3 contains 13 residues. CDR3 sequence reads: CSVHSGGLYEQYF. The DNA of the CDR3 is TGCAGTGTCCATAGCGGGGGCCTCTACGAGCAGTACTTC.

This clone was seen a handful of times. The chain couples TRBV6-1 to TRBJ1-3; 7 bases fit TRBD1. Trimming cost V 8 bases and J 0 bases; bases outside gene matches: 4. There are 14 residues in the CDR3. Germline CDR1 MNHNS, CDR2 SASEGT. The CDR3 coding sequence is TGTGCCAGCGGGGACAGATACTCTGGAAACACCATATATTTT. It is translated as CASGDRYSGNTIYF.

This clone was counted once. This chain uses TRBV20-1 with TRBJ1-1; D perhaps matches TRBD1 (5 bases). The CDR3 totals 13 residues. V was pared by 6 bases and J by 5 bases, with 16 bases between. Germline CDR1 and CDR2: DFQATT and SNEGSKA (reference sequence). CDR3 region: CSARQGLWTEAFF. CDR3 bases: TGCAGTGCCAGGCAGGGATTATGGACTGAAGCTTTCTTT.

The V gene is TRBV6-1, the J gene TRBJ2-1; 9 positions agree with TRBD2. Trimming cost V 3 bases and J 0 bases; bases outside gene matches: 0. Per the germline V gene, CDR1 is MNHNS and CDR2 is SASEGT. This CDR3 is 15 amino acids long. The CDR3 DNA follows: TGTGCCAGCAGTGAGGGACTAGCCTCCTACAATGAGCAGTTCTTC. Encoded protein: CASSEGLASYNEQFF.

V usage is TRBV7-2 and J usage is TRBJ2-1; no reliable D call. The CDR3 consists of 13 residues. Looked up from germline, CDR1 is SGHTA and CDR2 is FQGNSA. V was clipped by 5 bases and J by 7 bases, with 12 bases between them. The DNA of the CDR3 is TGTGCCAGCAGCCCTGGACCATGGAATGAGCAGTTCTTC. Translating it yields CASSPGPWNEQFF. Filled out from reference TRBV7-2 and TRBJ2-1, the complete variable domain reads GAGVSQSPSNKVTEKGKDVELRCDPISGHTALYWYRQSLGQGLEFLIYFQGNSAPDKSGLPSDRFSAERTGGSVSTLTIQRTQQEDSAVYLCASSPGPWNEQFFGPGTRLTVL.

This chain connects TRBV20-1 to TRBJ1-2, with D unresolved. Germline CDR1 is DFQATT and CDR2 is SNEGSKA (reference sequence). The ends were cut back, 1 base at V and 1 base at J, with 7 bases in the middle. The CDR3 has 13 amino acids. CDR3 nucleotide sequence: TGCAGTGCTAGAGGGATGCTTAACTATGGCTACACCTTC. Translating it yields CSARGMLNYGYTF.

Remarks on this clone: Germline and junction disagree at one end, which may indicate a read error. In DNA form, the CDR3 reads TGCGCCAGCAGCCAAGTACAGGGAAGTAATCAGCCCCGGCATTTT. It encodes CASSQVQGSNQPRHF. The chain is built from TRBV4-1 and TRBJ1-5; TRBD1 is a possible D gene (6 bases). The CDR3 extends over 15 amino acids. The germline CDR1 and CDR2 sequences are MGHRA and YSYEKL.

This chain joins TRBV7-2 and TRBJ1-1; D is possibly TRBD1 (5 bases). With 0 bases removed from V and 5 bases from J, the gap between germline ends came to 13 bases. Looked up from germline, CDR1 is SGHTA and CDR2 is FQGNSA. CDR3 size: 15 residues. Here the CDR3 DNA reads TGTGCCAGCAGCTTAGCGCAGGGATTGGGAACTGAAGCTTTCTTT. Its translation is CASSLAQGLGTEAFF.

This clone was counted between two and nine times. The chain employs TRBV10-3 and TRBJ1-3, with no clear D. This CDR3 is 14 amino acids long. Germline V gene sequence: CDR1 ENHRY, CDR2 SYGVKD. The V and J ends lost 2 bases and 0 bases respectively, with 5 bases between them. This CDR3 is CAISETGSGNTIYF. The DNA for the CDR3 is TGTGCCATCAGTGAGACGGGCTCTGGAAACACCATATATTTT.

The V gene is TRBV6-1, the J gene TRBJ2-7; TRBD1 agrees at 8 bases. CDR3 size: 14 residues. CDR1 MNHNS and CDR2 SASEGT come from the germline V gene. V lost 7 bases and J lost 0; bases outside the gene matches: 5. CDR3 amino acids: CASTGTGTSYEQYF. The CDR3 bases are TGTGCCAGCACCGGGACAGGCACCTCCTACGAGCAGTACTTC.

In its sample, this clone was seen a few times. J is TRBJ2-3 and V is TRBV25-1, with TRBD2 matching 8 bases. The germline CDR1 and CDR2 sequences are MGHDK and SYGVNS. The length of the CDR3 is 15 residues. V was clipped by 5 bases and J by 3 bases; unmatched bases: 7. The CDR3 coding sequence is TGTGCCAGCAGTAACCCCCGGGGGGGTACAGATACGCAGTATTTT. Protein sequence: CASSNPRGGTDTQYF.

The CDR3 here is CASSRTGIEAFF. CDR3 DNA: TGTGCCAGCAGTCGCACAGGAATCGAGGCTTTCTTT. The V gene is TRBV6-2 or TRBV6-3, the J gene TRBJ1-1; TRBD1 is a possible D gene (5 bases). The CDR3 has 12 amino acids. CDR1 is MNHEY, CDR2 SVGEGT, per germline. V lost 5 bases and J 11 bases, leaving 15 bases between the germline ends.

The chain recombines TRBV27 with TRBJ1-5; TRBD1 agrees at 9 bases. This CDR3 comprises 16 residues. After removal of 2 bases from V and 3 bases from J, the junction contained 5 bases not matched to a gene. The V gene's germline CDR1 is MNHEY and CDR2 SMNVEV (reference sequence). The CDR3 loop reads CASSLRGTGYNQPQHF. For the CDR3, the DNA is TGTGCCAGCAGTTTAAGAGGGACAGGGTACAATCAGCCCCAGCATTTT.